Each of the 2 T cell receptor beta chains below was sequenced from the same sample in a study of vaccination and CD4 T cells after COVID-19. The Oncomine TCR Beta short-read assay was what sequenced the DNA obtained from cultured CD4+ T cells. TCRdb independently ran MiXCR on the PCR reads; one entry per CDR3 protein. The sample gives some 17,000 distinct CDR3 sequences, about 51% of which show up once; roughly 20% is in the top ten. These receptors are not linked to any known antigen. Time point specified: late sampling 161 to 241 days after vaccination in a few convalescent patients. Treatment specified: approximately 9-day PBMC culture with coronavirus spike peptide pools or control peptides (ViraFEST assay). Here the sequenced sample was CD4+ T cells from blood, cultured in vitro, taken about 7 months after SARS-CoV-2 vaccination. The receptors shown here come from a human donor who had recovered from COVID-19.

CDR3 nucleotide sequence: TGTGCCAGCTCACCCCGGACTACGAGTCAGCCCCAGCATTTT. It encodes CASSPRTTSQPQHF. The rearrangement uses TRBV18 and TRBJ1-5, with D unresolved. This CDR3 comprises 14 residues. V dropped 3 bases and J dropped 6 bases, with 12 bases sitting between them. Germline loops: CDR1 KGHSH, CDR2 LQKENI.

This chain joins TRBV15 and TRBJ1-3; D is unresolved. Germline V CDR1 and CDR2: LNHNV, YYDKDF (reference sequence). V lost 0 bases to trimming and J lost 0 bases, with 18 bases between them. The CDR3 loop spans 19 amino acids. The CDR3 region is CATSRDGGRRTISGNTIYF. DNA for the CDR3: TGTGCCACCAGCAGAGATGGAGGGAGGCGGACGATCTCTGGAAACACCATATATTTT.